Listed below are T cell receptor beta chains from one sample, sequenced in a study of cytomegalovirus exposure and HLA in healthy donors. Repertoires were generated with immunoSEQ multiplex PCR, while TCRdb's copy carries only in-frame clones and drops some. Among some 160,000 clones, around 88% were seen once, and the ten largest hold just under 2%. Sequenced input: PBMCs. The receptors derive from a woman younger than 30 in good health and CMV-seronegative. CDR3s include the opening cysteine and the closing phenylalanine or tryptophan. A D gene is named only where the DNA matches it firmly. Not all rows give a size; the values are once, few, many and, for expanded clones, a class.

V gene,D gene,clone size,J gene,CDR3 protein,CDR3 DNA
TRBV6-1,-,-,TRBJ2-2,CASSHRGGELFF,TGTGCCAGCAGCCACCGGGGTGGGGAGCTGTTTTTT
TRBV4-1,-,few,TRBJ1-3,CASSQPTVLGNTIYF,TGCGCCAGCAGCCAACCTACGGTCCTTGGAAACACCATATATTTT
TRBV28,-,few,TRBJ1-5,CASSFLQIGYSNQPQHF,TGTGCCAGCAGTTTCCTTCAAATCGGGTATAGCAATCAGCCCCAGCATTTT
TRBV27,-,-,TRBJ2-3,CASSLQRTDTQYF,TGTGCCAGCAGTTTACAGCGAACAGATACGCAGTATTTT
TRBV4-1,TRBD1,-,TRBJ2-2,CASSHGGQGETGELFF,TGCGCCAGCAGCCATGGGGGACAGGGGGAGACCGGGGAGCTGTTTTTT
TRBV18,TRBD1,-,TRBJ1-2,CASSPRQGKFYGYTF,TGTGCCAGCTCACCCAGACAGGGAAAATTCTATGGCTACACCTTC
TRBV19,TRBD2,few,TRBJ2-1,CASSATPRASGTGEQFF,TGTGCCAGTAGTGCCACCCCCCGCGCTAGCGGGACGGGTGAGCAGTTCTTC
TRBV7-8,-,-,TRBJ1-2,CASSPRVAFNYGYTF,TGTGCCAGCAGCCCGCGGGTAGCATTTAACTATGGCTACACCTTC
TRBV6-1,-,-,TRBJ2-1,CASSGTLHSYNEQFF,TGTGCCAGCAGTGGAACACTACACTCCTACAATGAGCAGTTCTTC
TRBV27,TRBD2,-,TRBJ2-7,CASSPLAVNYEQYF,TGTGCCAGCAGTCCACTAGCGGTTAACTACGAGCAGTACTTC
TRBV30,TRBD2,-,TRBJ2-7,CAWSSGGPYEQYF,TGTGCCTGGAGTTCGGGGGGGCCTTACGAGCAGTACTTC
TRBV4-1,-,-,TRBJ2-3,CASSRAAGGADTQYF,TGCGCCAGCAGCCGCGCGGCCGGCGGGGCAGATACGCAGTATTTT
TRBV5-1,-,few,TRBJ1-3,CASQALSGNTIYF,TGCGCCAGCCAGGCCCTCTCTGGAAACACCATATATTTT
TRBV7-9,-,-,TRBJ1-3,CASSPLAGPSGNTIYF,TGTGCCAGCAGCCCCCTAGCAGGTCCCTCTGGAAACACCATATATTTT
TRBV28,-,-,TRBJ1-2,CASSSSPTGSSGHGYTF,TGTGCCAGCAGTTCCTCGCCGACAGGTTCGTCTGGCCATGGCTACACCTTC
TRBV18,-,-,TRBJ1-4,CASSPPGASNEKLFF,TGTGCCAGCTCACCACCGGGGGCCTCTAATGAAAAACTGTTTTTT
TRBV27,-,-,TRBJ1-5,CASSPGGAGNQPQHF,TGTGCCAGCAGCCCCGGTGGAGCGGGCAATCAGCCCCAGCATTTT
TRBV12-5,-,-,TRBJ1-1,CASGWGDQNTEAFF,TGTGCTAGTGGTTGGGGGGACCAGAACACTGAAGCTTTCTTT
TRBV11-3,TRBD1,few,TRBJ2-1,CASSLEGGAYNEQFF,TGTGCCAGCAGCTTGGAAGGGGGCGCCTACAATGAGCAGTTCTTC
TRBV19,-,-,TRBJ2-4,CASTTSGEENIQYF,TGTGCCAGTACCACGTCGGGGGAGGAAAACATTCAGTACTTC
TRBV14,-,-,TRBJ1-1,CASNQEYNREAFF,TGTGCCAGCAACCAAGAATATAACAGGGAAGCTTTCTTT
TRBV11-2,-,-,TRBJ2-1,CASSLTTRPYEQFF,TGTGCCAGCAGCTTAACGACTAGGCCTTATGAGCAGTTCTTC
TRBV28,TRBD1,-,TRBJ2-7,CASSTALETGGGDEQYF,TGTGCCAGCAGTACGGCCCTTGAGACAGGGGGCGGCGACGAGCAGTACTTC
TRBV7-2,-,once,TRBJ1-3,CASSPSHSYSGNTIYF,TGTGCCAGCAGCCCAAGTCACAGCTACTCTGGAAACACCATATATTTT